Here is one TCR beta chain with its context. What it binds is not known. A multiplex PCR was run with 60 Vbeta primers and 13 Jbeta primers. Here immunoSEQ multiplex PCR was the method, and the copy in TCRdb shows in-frame clones only, minus some. The table shows more than 150,000 clones, with around four fifths occurring only once. These data are taken from a study of cytomegalovirus exposure and HLA in healthy donors. Healthy donors of bone marrow made up the group. Study-wide findings and caveats: There were over 150 TCR beta chains listed as cytomegalovirus-associated. Rare sequences made up most TCRs, while some public TCRs were found in many donors. Across donors, sequencing depth was assumed by presence/absence analyses to be roughly uniform.

Source material: PBMCs. The sequence derives from a woman between 50 and 59 years old in good health and CMV-seropositive.

CDR3 region: CASSAGQNTGELFF. The DNA of the CDR3 is TGCGCCAGCAGCGCCGGACAGAACACCGGGGAGCTGTTTTTT. The V gene is TRBV5-1, the J gene TRBJ2-2; TRBD1 might be the D (5 bases). Trimming pared 4 bases from V and 1 base from J, leaving 8 bases between. CDR1 and CDR2 (germline): SGHRS, YFSETQ. This CDR3 spans 14 amino acids.